One sample yielded the 9 T cell receptor beta chains listed below, sequenced in a study of regulatory T cells in long-lasting Graves disease. For TCR beta, libraries came from iRepertoire HTBI primers and Arm-PCR of CDR3 regions. TCRdb used MiXCR to reprocess the multiplex PCR reads, holding one entry per CDR3 protein. Altogether 540,000 or so distinct CDR3 sequences are present, approximately 13% being singletons, with the ten largest covering about 9.1%. Noted time point: newly diagnosed GD, antithyroid drugs for less than 3 months. From PBMCs, RNA was extracted and then used to make the TCR library. This sample also belongs to another study, concerning T cells in Graves' hyperthyroidism and ophthalmopathy.

The sample was peripheral blood mononuclear cells (PBMCs), taken at new diagnosis, from a patient treated with antithyroid drugs. The receptors were gathered from a man aged 25-45 years with Graves disease.

J is TRBJ2-2 and V is TRBV7-2; D is unclear. Germline V gene lookup returns CDR1 SGHTA and CDR2 FQGNSA. The CDR3 covers 15 residues. Trimming took off 7 bases at V and 4 bases at J, with 16 bases between the two ends. CDR3 amino acids: CASMSTARSTGELFF. Here the CDR3 DNA reads TGTGCCAGCATGTCGACGGCGCGGAGCACCGGGGAGCTGTTTTTT.

This clonotype was observed many times. The V and J genes are TRBV11-2 and TRBJ1-6; TRBD1 matches 7 bases. The CDR3 contains 14 residues. Germline CDR1 is SGHAT and CDR2 is FQNNGV. V was pared by 5 bases and J by 7 bases, with 5 bases of the junction left unmatched. The DNA of the CDR3 is TGTGCCAGCAGCGCAACAGGGGACAATTCACCCCTCCACTTT. This encodes CASSATGDNSPLHF.

There are many counts of this clonotype. The chain employs TRBV28 and TRBJ1-1; 11 bases line up with TRBD1. Germline V CDR1 and CDR2: MDHEN, SYDVKM. The V segment lost 7 bases and the J segment 7 bases; nucleotides outside the gene matches: 11. The CDR3 loop spans 15 amino acids. The CDR3 DNA reads as TGTGCCAGCACCGCCTCGGGGACAGGGGGATTTGAAGCTTTCTTT. It translates to CASTASGTGGFEAFF.

This clonotype showed up many times. CDR3 sequence reads: CAISERRGTIAQAFF. The DNA of the CDR3 is TGTGCCATCAGTGAGCGGCGGGGTACCATAGCCCAAGCTTTCTTT. J is TRBJ1-1 and V is TRBV10-3; the D is unclear. V lost 2 bases to trimming and J lost 9 bases, with 19 bases between them. The length of the CDR3 is 15 residues. Germline V lookup: CDR1 ENHRY, CDR2 SYGVKD.

This clonotype turned up a few times. The CDR3 carries no conserved terminal phenylalanine or tryptophan, so it likely arises from a read error. V gene TRBV10-3 combines with J gene TRBJ1-2; TRBD1 agrees at 7 bases. Germline V lookup: CDR1 ENHRY, CDR2 SYGVKD. J was trimmed by 8 bases and V by 10 bases; bases with no gene match: 13. The CDR3 runs to 13 residues. The CDR3 DNA reads TGTGCCACAGGACGAGACAGGGAATCAGGCTACACCCTC. Translating it yields CATGRDRESGYTL.

The chain joins TRBV12-3 or TRBV12-4 to TRBJ2-7; 8 bases are shared with TRBD2. CDR3 length: 14 residues. V was clipped by 7 bases and J by 3 bases; unmatched bases: 8. This CDR3 reads CASKRGGADYEQYF. The CDR3 bases are TGTGCCAGCAAACGGGGGGGCGCGGACTACGAGCAGTACTTC.

This clonotype was seen at least ten times. V is TRBV6-1 and J is TRBJ2-7, with 11 bases that match TRBD2. This CDR3 is built from 16 residues. The junction had 9 bases not matched to a gene; V was cut back by 6 bases and J by 2 bases. Germline CDR1 reads MNHNS; CDR2 reads SASEGT. For the CDR3, the DNA is TGTGCCAGCAGAGGGACTGGGACTAGCGGAACCTACGAGCAGTACTTC. This codes for CASRGTGTSGTYEQYF.

This clonotype was seen a few times. The chain joins TRBV20-1 to TRBJ1-6; tentatively, D is TRBD1 (6 bases). The CDR3 runs to 15 residues. V gave up 5 bases and J gave up 10 bases, with 21 bases separating them. Per germline, CDR1 DFQATT and CDR2 SNEGSKA (reference sequence). CDR3 nucleotides: TGCAGTGCTGCTATGATACAGGGTACCCAATCACCCCTCCACTTT. This codes for CSAAMIQGTQSPLHF.

Ten or more counts support this clonotype. V is TRBV3-1 and J is TRBJ2-3, with 7 bases aligning to TRBD2. The length of the CDR3 is 16 residues. CDR1 and CDR2 from the germline V gene are LGHDT and YNNKEL (reference sequence). The junction had 7 bases not matched to a gene; V was cut back by 4 bases and J by 0 bases. The CDR3 reads CASSLAGRPSTDTQYF. As DNA, the CDR3 is TGTGCCAGCAGCCTTGCCGGGAGGCCTAGCACAGATACGCAGTATTTT.